The T cell receptor (beta chain) under discussion was sequenced for a study of cytomegalovirus exposure and HLA in healthy donors. The V segment lost 4 bases and the J segment 4 bases; nucleotides outside the gene matches: 14. CDR1 and CDR2 from the germline V gene are SGHRS and YFSETQ. The CDR3 contains 17 residues. Study-level points and caveats: A prior analysis recorded that most TCR beta V segments were productive about 87% or about 30% of the time.

Details on this clone: The antigen is unknown.

PCR employed 60 Vbeta and 13 Jbeta primers. Using immunoSEQ multiplex PCR, the repertoire was profiled, and TCRdb retains in-frame clones only, with some absent. The profile covers some 190,000 clones, with 75% to 90% appearing a single time and 1% taken by the ten largest. The chain joins TRBV5-1 to TRBJ2-1, with 7 bases identical to TRBD1. This sequence was found in a boy aged 2 to 9 in good health and CMV-seronegative. The source material was PBMCs. In DNA, the CDR3 is TGCGCCAGCAGCGTCCCTAGGGGGCCTAGGACGTACAATGAGCAGTTCTTC. Translated: CASSVPRGPRTYNEQFF.